A selection of T cell receptor beta chains follows, all from one sample in a study of response to subunit inactivated influenza vaccine. TCRdb analysed the RT-PCR reads with MiXCR anew, one entry per CDR3 protein. The top ten hold 11% of the sample, which has around 580,000 distinct CDR3 sequences, around 15% seen once. The sample in question was PBMCs from blood, obtained less than 13 days after vaccination. These TCRs come from a man between 45 and 60 years old who received an inactivated influenza vaccine. The CDR3 runs from the conserved cysteine through the conserved F or W. The D gene is left open where the match is weak. The size of a clone is reported for some rows only, either as once, few or many, or as a class for expanded clones.

cdr3_length	v_call	clone_size	d_call	j_call	cdr3_nt	cdr3_aa
14	TRBV7-8	.	TRBD1	TRBJ2-7	TGTGCCAGCAGCTTATTTGGACAGGGCTCCGAGCAGTACTTC	CASSLFGQGSEQYF
14	TRBV6-1	.	TRBD1	TRBJ1-3	TGTGCCAGCAGTCGAGACAGGGTTGGAAACACCATATATTTT	CASSRDRVGNTIYF
14	TRBV14	.	.	TRBJ2-2	TGTGCCAGCAGCCAGAGGTGGAGTACCGGGGAGCTGTTTTTT	CASSQRWSTGELFF
12	TRBV7-2	few	.	TRBJ2-4	TGTGCCGAATCCCGGGACGGAAACATTCAGTACTTC	CAESRDGNIQYF
15	TRBV12-3/TRBV12-4	.	.	TRBJ1-4	TGTGCCAGCAGTCCCCGACATGTCGCCGTGAGTGGGCTGTTTTTT	CASSPRHVAVSGLFF
14	TRBV5-1	.	.	TRBJ2-7	TGCGCCAGCAGCCGCGGCACAACCCTCTACGAGCAGTACTTC	CASSRGTTLYEQYF
16	TRBV20-1	.	.	TRBJ2-5	TGCAGTGCTTCTCCCTTGCTTGAGAGCAGGCAAGAGACCCAGTACTTC	CSASPLLESRQETQYF
15	TRBV29-1	many	TRBD1	TRBJ2-7	TGCAGCGTTTGTGAGGGGACAGGGGTTCTTGTTGAGCAGTACTTC	CSVCEGTGVLVEQYF
15	TRBV5-1	few	.	TRBJ2-7	TGCGCCAGCAGCCAAACCGGGACATTGCCTTACGAGCAGTACTTC	CASSQTGTLPYEQYF
15	TRBV7-8	.	.	TRBJ2-7	TGTGCCAGCAGCTTAGGTTTACAGGGTGGGTACGAGCAGTACTTC	CASSLGLQGGYEQYF
12	TRBV30	few	TRBD1	TRBJ1-1	TGTGCCTGGGGACAGGGGAGCACTGAAGCTTTCTTT	CAWGQGSTEAFF
16	TRBV6-1	many	TRBD2	TRBJ2-2	TGTGCCAGCAGTCCCCGGGGAGCGGGAATGATCGGGGAGCTGTTTTTT	CASSPRGAGMIGELFF
17	TRBV28	few	TRBD1	TRBJ2-7	TGTGCCAGCAGCCCCCCCTGGACAGGGCGATCAACCTACGAGCAGTACTTC	CASSPPWTGRSTYEQYF
16	TRBV11-2	.	.	TRBJ1-5	TGTGCCAGCAGCTGGCACCGAGGTAATAGCAATCAGCCCCAGCATTTT	CASSWHRGNSNQPQHF
16	TRBV9	few	.	TRBJ2-1	TGTGCCAGCAGCGCCATTGTTAGCGCCATTAGGGATGAGCAGTTCTTC	CASSAIVSAIRDEQFF
17	TRBV4-3	.	TRBD1	TRBJ1-1	TGCGCCAGCAGCCAAGGGACAGGGGGAAGACGGGACGCTGAAGCTTTCTTT	CASSQGTGGRRDAEAFF
16	TRBV4-3	few	.	TRBJ1-3	TGCGCCAGCAGCCAAGCGGAGGGGATTTGGGGAAACACCATATATTTT	CASSQAEGIWGNTIYF
14	TRBV6-2/TRBV6-3	few	.	TRBJ2-7	TGTGCCAGCAGTTACTCGAGGGACGGCTACGAGCAGTACTTC	CASSYSRDGYEQYF
14	TRBV19	.	.	TRBJ2-7	TGTGCCAGTAGTATCTGGGGTCGAAGCTCCGAGCAGTACTTC	CASSIWGRSSEQYF
19	TRBV11-2	many	TRBD2	TRBJ2-1	TGTGCCAGCAGCTTAGAGGGTTGGGTCAGCGGGAGAGCCTACAATGAGCAGTTCTTC	CASSLEGWVSGRAYNEQFF
12	TRBV2	.	.	TRBJ1-4	TGTGCCAGCAGGGGGCTAGGGGAAAAACTGTTTTTT	CASRGLGEKLFF
16	TRBV6-4	.	TRBD2	TRBJ2-1	TGTGCCAGCAGTGACAAGACTAGCGGGGCGGTGGATGAGCAGTTCTTC	CASSDKTSGAVDEQFF
16	TRBV6-1	few	TRBD2	TRBJ2-2	TGTGCCAGCACCCGTGGGAGGGGCCCTGGGACCGGGGAGCTGTTTTTT	CASTRGRGPGTGELFF
16	TRBV5-1	.	TRBD1	TRBJ1-2	TGCGCCAGCAGCGAGACAGGGGGTACAACTAACTATGGCTACACCTTC	CASSETGGTTNYGYTF
15	TRBV14	many	.	TRBJ2-7	TGTGCCAGCAGCCAAGATTACCGCCCGGCCTACGAGCAGTACTTC	CASSQDYRPAYEQYF
15	TRBV6-5	.	.	TRBJ2-7	TGTGCCAGCAGTTACTCGGTCCGGGCCTCCTACGAGCAGTACTTC	CASSYSVRASYEQYF
14	TRBV2	.	.	TRBJ2-1	TGTGCCAGCTTCCTTGGCTACGGCTACAATGAGCAGTTCTTC	CASFLGYGYNEQFF
13	TRBV28	many	.	TRBJ1-2	TGTGCCAGCAGTTTAAAGGGTAACTATGGCTACACCTTC	CASSLKGNYGYTF
14	TRBV4-3	many	.	TRBJ2-1	TGCGCCAGCAGCCAGGACCCAAATCTCAATGAGCAGTTCTTC	CASSQDPNLNEQFF
11	TRBV20-1	.	.	TRBJ2-1	TGCAGTGCTAGAGACCGGTTAGAGCAGTTCTTC	CSARDRLEQFF
13	TRBV29-1	few	.	TRBJ2-2	TGCAGCGTAGAGACAGATAGCACCGGGGAGCTGTTTTTT	CSVETDSTGELFF
15	TRBV7-9	few	.	TRBJ2-6	TGTGCCAGCAGCCAAGGAGGGCTAGGGGCCAACGTCCTGACTTTC	CASSQGGLGANVLTF
14	TRBV5-6	many	.	TRBJ1-1	TGTGCCAGCAGCTTGGAGAGGGGAAGAACTGAAGCTTTCTTT	CASSLERGRTEAFF
17	TRBV4-1	.	.	TRBJ2-7	TGCGCCAGCAGCCAAGAGTCACTTTACCTAAGCTCCTACGAGCAGTACTTC	CASSQESLYLSSYEQYF